This is a list of T cell receptor beta chains from one sample in a study of OX40 agonist ivuxolimab in advanced cancers. Assay: immunoSEQ multiplex PCR; the TCRdb copy retains only in-frame clones and omits some. The data contain almost 45,000 clones, around 90% of them seen just once; the ten biggest clones take up 18%. This sample comprised CD4+ or CD8+ T cells sorted from blood, obtained in a trial of the OX40 agonist ivuxolimab. The receptors derive from an adult with an advanced solid tumor such as melanoma, head and neck, liver or kidney cancer. Both conserved end residues are part of each CDR3. Fields, in order: V gene, J gene, clone size, CDR3 length, D gene, CDR3 protein, CDR3 DNA. The D gene is left open where the match is weak. Expanded clones are given a class, and other clones once, few, many or no size at all.

TRBV11-3,TRBJ2-7,.,13,.,CASSQESSEEQYF,TGTGCCAGCAGCCAAGAGTCGAGCGAGGAGCAGTACTTC
TRBV29-1,TRBJ2-1,.,12,.,CSVEDLVVEQFF,TGCAGCGTTGAAGATCTGGTGGTTGAGCAGTTCTTC
TRBV25-1,TRBJ1-2,once,13,.,CASSEEGFWGYTF,TGTGCCAGCAGTGAAGAGGGGTTTTGGGGCTACACCTTC
TRBV19,TRBJ1-1,.,13,.,CASSILRDTEAFF,TGTGCCAGTAGTATACTAAGGGACACTGAAGCTTTCTTT
TRBV11-2,TRBJ2-3,.,14,TRBD2,CASSLRGGIDTQYF,TGTGCCAGCAGCTTACGGGGGGGCATAGATACGCAGTATTTT
TRBV7-9,TRBJ2-5,.,15,TRBD1,CASSIRDRVSETQYF,TGTGCCAGCAGCATACGGGACAGGGTTTCGGAGACCCAGTACTTC
TRBV6-5,TRBJ2-5,.,13,TRBD2,CASAGGYQETQYF,TGTGCCAGCGCGGGGGGGTATCAAGAGACCCAGTACTTC
TRBV7-3,TRBJ1-1,.,13,TRBD1,CASRQDRGTEAFF,TGTGCCAGCAGACAAGACAGGGGAACTGAAGCTTTCTTT
TRBV19,TRBJ1-4,.,16,.,CASSAVEGLGEEKLFF,TGTGCCAGTAGTGCGGTCGAGGGGCTAGGGGAAGAAAAACTGTTTTTT
TRBV4-1,TRBJ2-7,.,15,TRBD1,CASSQVSDRGYEQYF,TGCGCCAGCAGCCAAGTTAGCGACAGGGGCTACGAGCAGTACTTC
TRBV15,TRBJ1-1,few,18,.,CATSRDEGGRGYYTEAFF,TGTGCCACCAGCAGAGACGAAGGGGGACGAGGGTATTACACTGAAGCTTTCTTT
TRBV19,TRBJ2-3,.,14,.,CASSPLDGGDTQYF,TGTGCCAGTAGCCCCCTCGATGGGGGGGATACGCAGTATTTT
TRBV13,TRBJ2-4,.,12,.,CASGVAKNIQYF,TGTGCCAGTGGAGTGGCCAAAAACATTCAGTACTTC
TRBV6-6,TRBJ2-1,.,13,.,CASKPGHINEQFF,TGTGCCAGCAAACCGGGACATATCAATGAGCAGTTCTTC
TRBV5-8,TRBJ2-7,.,12,.,CASSLGLYEQYF,TGTGCCAGCAGCTTGGGTCTCTACGAGCAGTACTTC
TRBV7-9,TRBJ2-1,.,18,TRBD2,CASSPPPLLAGRANEQFF,TGTGCCAGCAGCCCTCCCCCCTTGCTAGCGGGGAGAGCTAATGAGCAGTTCTTC
TRBV28,TRBJ2-1,.,14,.,CASTRGGPENEQFF,TGTGCCAGCACCAGGGGGGGGCCCGAAAATGAGCAGTTCTTC
TRBV7-9,TRBJ1-2,few,14,TRBD1,CASRNWDRSYGYTF,TGTGCCAGCAGAAACTGGGACAGATCCTATGGCTACACCTTC
TRBV7-9,TRBJ2-7,.,13,.,CASSPESSYEQYF,TGTGCCAGCAGCCCAGAAAGTTCCTACGAGCAGTACTTC
TRBV5-1,TRBJ2-1,.,16,TRBD1,CASSLGQGQRFYEQFF,TGCGCCAGCAGCTTAGGACAGGGGCAGCGCTTTTATGAGCAGTTCTTC
TRBV5-6,TRBJ1-5,.,15,.,CASSLVSATNQPQHF,TGTGCCAGCAGCTTGGTCTCGGCGACTAATCAGCCCCAGCATTTT
TRBV19,TRBJ1-1,.,12,.,CASSMSDRKAFF,TGTGCCAGTAGTATGTCGGACAGAAAAGCTTTCTTT
TRBV7-9,TRBJ2-3,.,15,.,CASSLLNRGTDTQYF,TGTGCCAGCAGCTTATTGAACAGGGGCACAGATACGCAGTATTTT
TRBV27,TRBJ1-6,.,13,.,CASSLLRGSPLHF,TGTGCCAGCAGTTTACTTAGGGGTTCACCCCTCCACTTT
TRBV19,TRBJ1-1,.,13,.,CASSIGPNTEAFF,TGTGCCAGTAGTATCGGCCCCAACACTGAAGCTTTCTTT
TRBV7-2,TRBJ2-7,.,18,TRBD1,CASTLIGARTGASYEQYF,TGTGCCAGCACCCTAATAGGGGCCCGGACAGGGGCCTCCTACGAGCAGTACTTC
TRBV30,TRBJ1-1,.,14,.,CAWSARDLGTEAFF,TGTGCCTGGAGTGCGAGAGACTTGGGGACTGAAGCTTTCTTT
TRBV5-6,TRBJ2-5,.,13,.,CASRDGGTETQYF,TGTGCCAGCAGGGATGGGGGCACAGAGACCCAGTACTTC
TRBV28,TRBJ1-2,.,14,.,CASSLAQGQASYTF,TGTGCCAGCAGTTTGGCCCAGGGCCAAGCGAGCTACACCTTC
TRBV14,TRBJ2-7,.,13,.,CASSFDRNYEQYF,TGTGCCAGCAGCTTCGACAGAAACTACGAGCAGTACTTC
TRBV29-1,TRBJ1-1,.,11,TRBD1,CSVEGQSEAFF,TGCAGCGTTGAGGGACAGTCTGAAGCTTTCTTT
TRBV19,TRBJ1-5,.,14,.,CASSIRQPDQPQHF,TGTGCCAGTAGTATTCGACAGCCTGATCAGCCCCAGCATTTT
TRBV16,TRBJ1-1,.,14,.,CASSQSYGGTEAFF,TGTGCCAGCAGCCAATCGTACGGCGGCACTGAAGCTTTCTTT
TRBV12-5,TRBJ1-4,.,15,.,CASGFFGGSHEKLFF,TGTGCTAGTGGTTTTTTTGGGGGATCGCATGAAAAACTGTTTTTT
TRBV11-2,TRBJ2-1,.,15,TRBD1,CASSFPTRGLNEQFF,TGTGCCAGCAGCTTTCCTACCAGGGGGCTCAATGAGCAGTTCTTC
TRBV28,TRBJ2-3,.,14,.,CASSYRGPTDTQYF,TGTGCCAGCAGTTACCGGGGGCCCACAGATACGCAGTATTTT
TRBV6-5,TRBJ1-1,.,11,.,CASRAYTEAFF,TGTGCCAGCAGAGCTTACACTGAAGCTTTCTTT
TRBV15,TRBJ2-3,.,13,.,CATSRSSTDTQYF,TGTGCCACCAGCAGATCTAGCACAGATACGCAGTATTTT
TRBV2,TRBJ1-2,few,12,.,CASSGIRDGYTF,TGTGCCAGCAGTGGAATAAGGGATGGCTACACCTTC
TRBV27,TRBJ1-1,.,13,.,CASSLSTNTEAFF,TGTGCCAGCAGTTTATCAACGAACACTGAAGCTTTCTTT
TRBV10-2,TRBJ1-5,once,14,.,CASSGGSGNQPQHF,TGCGCCAGCAGTGGAGGGTCGGGCAATCAGCCCCAGCATTTT
TRBV11-2,TRBJ2-2,.,16,.,CASSGTGEVGTGELFF,TGTGCCAGCAGCGGCACAGGGGAGGTTGGCACCGGGGAGCTGTTTTTT
TRBV6-5,TRBJ1-4,.,15,TRBD1,CASSRRDSSNEKLFF,TGTGCCAGCAGTCGACGGGACAGTTCTAATGAAAAACTGTTTTTT
TRBV4-3,TRBJ1-3,.,16,.,CASSHGWGISGNTIYF,TGCGCCAGCAGCCACGGTTGGGGGATCTCTGGAAACACCATATATTTT
TRBV7-8,TRBJ2-3,once,14,TRBD2,CASSLWTSLDTQYF,TGTGCCAGCAGCCTGTGGACTAGCCTAGATACGCAGTATTTT